Sequencing of this T cell receptor (beta chain) was carried out in a study of T cell responses to AZD1222 COVID-19 vaccine. The V gene lost 5 bases and the J gene lost 5 bases, with 7 bases spanning the gap. The germline V gene encodes CDR1 DFQATT and CDR2 SNEGSKA (reference sequence). The CDR3 has 11 residues. Generated by immunoSEQ multiplex PCR, the TCRdb table keeps only in-frame clones and is missing some. The top ten hold 11% of the sample, which has fewer than 90,000 clones, 75% to 95% seen once. This receptor was identified in an adult who received the AZD1222 COVID-19 vaccine. J is TRBJ2-1 and V is TRBV20-1, with D hard to call. The starting material was peripheral blood, obtained 28 days after the second AZD1222 dose. CDR3 bases: TGCAGTGCTGTGACAAACAATGAGCAGTTCTTC. Translation: CSAVTNNEQFF.